These 19 T cell receptor beta chains were sequenced from one sample in a study of control samples from healthy donors and cancer patients. Clones were sequenced by immunoSEQ multiplex PCR, and TCRdb holds only the in-frame ones, with some missing. The table shows over 120,000 clones, with around 92% occurring only once. Material for sequencing was blood. The receptor set was obtained from a man aged 25-45 years in good health.

V gene TRBV30 combines with J gene TRBJ1-3; a possible D gene is TRBD1 (5 bases). The V end was cut by 4 bases, the J end by 0 bases, with 16 bases between. CDR3 length: 16 amino acids. Germline values: CDR1 GTSNPN, CDR2 SVGIG (reference sequence). CDR3 DNA sequence: TGTGCCTGGACGAGGGGTTTACAGAGCTCTGGAAACACCATATATTTT. Translated: CAWTRGLQSSGNTIYF. The complete variable domain, with remaining parts taken from reference TRBV30 and TRBJ1-3, reads SQTIHQWPATLVQPVGSPLSLECTVEGTSNPNLYWYRQAAGRGLQLLFYSVGIGQISSEVPQNLSASRPQDRQFILSSKKLLLSDSGFYLCAWTRGLQSSGNTIYFGEGSWLTVV.

The genes are TRBV4-2 and TRBJ1-3; no clear D gene. The germline V gene encodes CDR1 LGHNA and CDR2 YNFKEQ. The length of the CDR3 is 16 residues. V lost 0 bases to trimming and J lost 0 bases, with 9 bases between them. Here the CDR3 DNA reads TGTGCCAGCAGCCAAGAAACCGGTATCTCTGGAAACACCATATATTTT. It yields the protein CASSQETGISGNTIYF.

This chain joins TRBV5-4 and TRBJ2-1; TRBD2 aligns across 11 bases. V was pared by 0 bases and J by 6 bases, with 5 bases of the junction left unmatched. The CDR3 sequence is 16 residues long. Looked up from germline, CDR1 is SGHNT and CDR2 is YYREEE (reference sequence). The CDR3 nucleotides read TGTGCCAGCAGCTTGGCCCGACTAGCGGGGCCCAATGAGCAGTTCTTC. Protein product: CASSLARLAGPNEQFF.

The chain uses TRBV5-4 and TRBJ2-3; TRBD2 matches 9 bases. J gave up 6 bases and V 1 base, and 6 bases lay outside the gene matches. Germline-derived CDR1 and CDR2 are SGHNT and YYREEE (reference sequence). The CDR3 has 15 amino acids. Here the CDR3 reads CASSLMRGGVDTQYF. DNA of the CDR3: TGTGCCAGCAGCTTGATGCGGGGGGGGGTGGATACGCAGTATTTT.

The chain has TRBV11-2 and TRBJ2-3; TRBD2 matches 13 bases. The CDR3 has 16 residues. Germline-derived CDR1 and CDR2 are SGHAT and FQNNGV. V lost 5 bases to trimming and J lost 2 bases; unmatched junction nucleotides: 4. CDR3 region: CASSLTSGGSTDTQYF. DNA for the CDR3: TGTGCCAGCAGCCTGACTAGCGGGGGGTCCACAGATACGCAGTATTTT.

The chain couples TRBV19 to TRBJ1-4; no clear D. Per the germline V gene, CDR1 is LNHDA and CDR2 is SQIVND (reference sequence). V was trimmed by 5 bases and J by 0 bases, leaving 7 bases between them. CDR3 length: 14 residues. The CDR3 DNA reads as TGTGCCAGTAGTGACTCAGCAACTAATGAAAAACTGTTTTTT. Residues: CASSDSATNEKLFF.

The chain carries TRBV5-4 and TRBJ2-2, with TRBD2 matching over 8 bases. The junction had 4 bases not matched to a gene; V was cut back by 0 bases and J by 3 bases. The CDR3 spans 16 residues. Germline values: CDR1 SGHNT, CDR2 YYREEE (reference sequence). CDR3 loop: CASSLESGGYTGELFF. The CDR3 nucleotides are TGTGCCAGCAGCTTGGAGTCGGGGGGGTACACCGGGGAGCTGTTTTTT.

V gene TRBV14 combines with J gene TRBJ2-1; weak D call: TRBD2 (6 bases). There are 15 residues in the CDR3. The V end lost 1 base, the J end lost 1 base, and 8 bases lay between the germline ends. In germline, CDR1 is SGHDN, CDR2 FVKESK. CDR3 residues: CASSQGDWSYNEQFF. CDR3 DNA: TGTGCCAGCAGCCAAGGGGACTGGTCCTACAATGAGCAGTTCTTC.

The chain links TRBV27 to TRBJ1-1; the D is unclear. Trimming removed 2 bases from V and 3 bases from J, with 10 bases in between. CDR1 and CDR2 from the germline V gene are MNHEY and SMNVEV (reference sequence). The CDR3 covers 14 residues. The CDR3 nucleotides are TGTGCCAGCAGTTTAGGGGTAGGGTACACTGAAGCTTTCTTT. This sequence encodes CASSLGVGYTEAFF.

The chain recombines TRBV7-8 with TRBJ1-2; D ambiguous. The germline V gene has CDR1 SGHVS and CDR2 FQNEAQ. The CDR3 totals 15 residues. Trimming left V 1 base short and J 4 bases short, with 13 bases between. CDR3 sequence reads: CASSLGDTGGYGYTF. For the CDR3, the DNA is TGTGCCAGCAGCTTAGGGGATACTGGAGGCTATGGCTACACCTTC.

The chain has TRBV28 and TRBJ1-2; D is possibly TRBD1 (5 bases). CDR1 and CDR2 from the germline V gene are MDHEN and SYDVKM. V was pared by 4 bases and J by 5 bases, with 14 bases between. CDR3 size: 14 residues. CDR3 amino acids: CASSSTGPSYGYTF. The CDR3 DNA reads TGTGCCAGCAGTTCCACGGGACCCTCATATGGCTACACCTTC.

This clone was detected only once. Other DNA sequences in this sample translate to the same CDR3. This chain joins TRBV30 and TRBJ1-1, with D unclear. The germline gives CDR1 GTSNPN, CDR2 SVGIG (reference sequence). V was trimmed by 5 bases and J by 0 bases, leaving 7 bases between them. This CDR3 comprises 12 residues. Here the CDR3 DNA reads TGTGCCTGGGGCCGCCTGAACACTGAAGCTTTCTTT. Translation gives CAWGRLNTEAFF.

The chain has TRBV7-9 and TRBJ1-6, with D uncertain. CDR3 size: 15 residues. Germline lookup yields CDR1 SEHNR and CDR2 FQNEAQ (reference sequence). Trimming stripped 3 bases from V and 0 bases from J, with 6 bases between. CDR3 residues: CASSFRSSYNSPLHF. In nucleotides, the CDR3 is TGTGCCAGCAGCTTCAGGAGCTCCTATAATTCACCCCTCCACTTT.

The rearrangement joins TRBV7-8 to TRBJ2-3, with D possibly called TRBD1 or TRBD2 (5 bases each). Germline loops: CDR1 SGHVS, CDR2 FQNEAQ. CDR3 length: 16 amino acids. V lost 3 bases to trimming and J lost 3 bases, with 16 bases between them. CDR3 bases: TGTGCCAGCAGCTTGGGCAGGTCGGGGCGGACAGATACGCAGTATTTT. Translation gives CASSLGRSGRTDTQYF.

This rearrangement joins TRBV28 to TRBJ2-7; D is unresolved. This CDR3 region has 14 residues. With 3 bases removed from V and 3 bases from J, the gap between germline ends came to 12 bases. Looked up from germline, CDR1 is MDHEN and CDR2 is SYDVKM. CDR3 in DNA: TGTGCCAGCAGTTTTAGTGGGAACCACTACGAGCAGTACTTC. Protein sequence: CASSFSGNHYEQYF.

This chain connects TRBV27 to TRBJ2-7, with TRBD1 as a possible D gene (6 bases). V was clipped by 5 bases and J by 2 bases, with 16 bases between them. The length of the CDR3 is 15 residues. The germline V gene has CDR1 MNHEY and CDR2 SMNVEV (reference sequence). DNA of the CDR3: TGTGCCAGCAGTCCTCAGACAGGAACCACCTACGAGCAGTACTTC. This sequence encodes CASSPQTGTTYEQYF.

The gene calls are TRBV5-1 and TRBJ1-1; D call uncertain. Trimming removed 0 bases from V and 1 base from J, with 10 bases in between. Germline assignment: CDR1 SGHRS and CDR2 YFSETQ. This CDR3 is 15 amino acids long. The CDR3 sequence is CASSLGPLGNTEAFF. CDR3 in DNA: TGCGCCAGCAGCTTGGGACCACTGGGGAACACTGAAGCTTTCTTT.

V gene TRBV5-1 combines with J gene TRBJ1-2; D not resolved. The CDR3 runs 14 residues. V lost 1 base to trimming and J lost 2 bases, with 9 bases between them. The germline CDR1 and CDR2 sequences are SGHRS and YFSETQ. The chain's CDR3 is CASSLMSSNYGYTF. In DNA, the CDR3 is TGCGCCAGCAGCTTGATGTCGAGCAACTATGGCTACACCTTC.

The chain uses TRBV5-3 and TRBJ2-7, with 7 positions matching TRBD1. TRBV5-3 is an ORF, with its function uncertain. The CDR3 covers 17 residues. Trimming at V came to 4 bases and at J to 4 bases, leaving 17 bases not matched to a gene. The CDR3 loop is CARSPPFHDRVEYEQYF. As DNA, the CDR3 is TGTGCCAGAAGCCCCCCCTTCCACGACAGGGTCGAGTACGAGCAGTACTTC.